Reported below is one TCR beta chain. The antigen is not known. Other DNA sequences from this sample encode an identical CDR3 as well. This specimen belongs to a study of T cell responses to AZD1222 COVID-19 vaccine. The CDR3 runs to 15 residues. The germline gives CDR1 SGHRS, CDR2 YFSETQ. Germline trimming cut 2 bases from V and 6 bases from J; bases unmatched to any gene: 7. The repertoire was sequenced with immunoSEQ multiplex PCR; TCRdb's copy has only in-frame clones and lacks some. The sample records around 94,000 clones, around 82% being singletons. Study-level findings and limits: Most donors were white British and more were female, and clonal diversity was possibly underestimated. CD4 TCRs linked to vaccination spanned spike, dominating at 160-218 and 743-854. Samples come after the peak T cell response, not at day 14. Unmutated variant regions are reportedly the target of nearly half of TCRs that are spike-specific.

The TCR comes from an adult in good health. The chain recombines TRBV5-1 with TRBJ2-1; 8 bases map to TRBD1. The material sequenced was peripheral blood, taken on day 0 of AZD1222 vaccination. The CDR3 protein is CASSFGQGAGNEQFF. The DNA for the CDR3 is TGCGCCAGCAGCTTTGGGCAGGGGGCGGGCAATGAGCAGTTCTTC.